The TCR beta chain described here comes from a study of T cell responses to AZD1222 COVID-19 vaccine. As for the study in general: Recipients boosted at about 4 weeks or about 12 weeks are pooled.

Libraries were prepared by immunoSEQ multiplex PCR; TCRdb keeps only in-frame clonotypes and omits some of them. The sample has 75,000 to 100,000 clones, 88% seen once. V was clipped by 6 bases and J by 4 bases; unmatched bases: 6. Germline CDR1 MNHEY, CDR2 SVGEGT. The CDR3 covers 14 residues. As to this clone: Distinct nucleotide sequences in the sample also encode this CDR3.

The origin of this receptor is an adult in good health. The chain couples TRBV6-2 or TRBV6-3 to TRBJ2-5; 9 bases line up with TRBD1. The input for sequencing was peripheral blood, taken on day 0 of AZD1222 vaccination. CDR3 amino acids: CASSSGTGRETQYF. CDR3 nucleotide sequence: TGTGCCAGCAGCAGCGGGACAGGGAGAGAGACCCAGTACTTC.